This note documents a single T cell receptor beta chain sequence. Its antigen is unknown. This CDR3 contains 12 residues. Trimming took 7 bases from V and 3 from J, leaving 8 bases between them. The entry originates in a study of long-term antiretroviral therapy in people with HIV. Version v3.0 of the immunoSEQ assay was performed at survey level. Sequenced by immunoSEQ multiplex PCR; TCRdb stores in-frame clones only, minus some. The repertoire consists of approximately 26,000 clones, with approximately 79% occurring once and the leading ten covering roughly 10%. General study points: Therapy changes, viral resistance and ART adherence were not documented in the available data. The study found narrower CDR3 length ranges in HIV repertoires than in controls.

The United States was where all participants with HIV were treated. Every specimen provided about 0.9-10 million cryopreserved PBMC before DNA extraction took place. This chain uses TRBV23-1 with TRBJ2-3; D gene uncertain. TRBV23-1 is identified as an open reading frame with a role that is uncertain. Here the sequenced sample was unsorted PBMCs, taken 1.2 years after starting antiretroviral therapy. The sequence was collected from a woman between 40 and 50 years old with HIV. CDR3 loop: CASKAGTDTQYF. For the CDR3, the DNA is TGCGCCAGCAAGGCTGGGACAGATACGCAGTATTTT.